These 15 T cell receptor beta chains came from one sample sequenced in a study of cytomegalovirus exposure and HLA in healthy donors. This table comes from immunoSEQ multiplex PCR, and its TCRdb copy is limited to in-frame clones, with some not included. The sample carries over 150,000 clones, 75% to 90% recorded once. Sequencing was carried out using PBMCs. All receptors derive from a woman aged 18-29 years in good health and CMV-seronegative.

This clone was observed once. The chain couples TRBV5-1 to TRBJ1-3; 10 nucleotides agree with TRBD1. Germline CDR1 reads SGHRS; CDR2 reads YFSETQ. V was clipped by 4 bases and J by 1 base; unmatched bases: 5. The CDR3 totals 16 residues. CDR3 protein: CASSEGQGLSGNTIYF. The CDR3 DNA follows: TGCGCCAGCAGCGAGGGACAGGGGTTATCTGGAAACACCATATATTTT.

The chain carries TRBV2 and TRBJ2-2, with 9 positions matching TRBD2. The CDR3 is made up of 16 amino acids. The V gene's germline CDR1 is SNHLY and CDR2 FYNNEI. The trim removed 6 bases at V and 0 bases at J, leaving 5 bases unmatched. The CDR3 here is CASRARTSANTGELFF. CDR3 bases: TGTGCCAGCAGGGCCAGGACTAGCGCGAACACCGGGGAGCTGTTTTTT.

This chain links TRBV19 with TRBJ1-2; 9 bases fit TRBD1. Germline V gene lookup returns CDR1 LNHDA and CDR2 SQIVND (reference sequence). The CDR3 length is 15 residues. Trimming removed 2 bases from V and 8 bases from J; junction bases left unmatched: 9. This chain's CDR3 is CASSIPDRGRGGYTF. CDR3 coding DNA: TGTGCCAGTAGTATACCGGACAGGGGTCGGGGAGGCTACACCTTC.

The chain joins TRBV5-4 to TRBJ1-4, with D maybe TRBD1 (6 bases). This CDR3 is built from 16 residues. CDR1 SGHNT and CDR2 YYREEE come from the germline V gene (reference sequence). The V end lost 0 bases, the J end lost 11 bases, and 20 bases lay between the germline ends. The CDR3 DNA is TGTGCCAGCAGCTTGGCCGGTCAGGGAAGGGGGTCCAAACTGTTTTTT. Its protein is CASSLAGQGRGSKLFF.

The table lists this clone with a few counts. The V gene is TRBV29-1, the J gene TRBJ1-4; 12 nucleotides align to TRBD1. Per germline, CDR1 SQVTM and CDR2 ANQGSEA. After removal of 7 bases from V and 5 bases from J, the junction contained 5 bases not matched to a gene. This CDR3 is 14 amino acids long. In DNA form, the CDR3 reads TGCAGCGGCAAGGGACAGGGGGCCAATGAAAAACTGTTTTTT. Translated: CSGKGQGANEKLFF.

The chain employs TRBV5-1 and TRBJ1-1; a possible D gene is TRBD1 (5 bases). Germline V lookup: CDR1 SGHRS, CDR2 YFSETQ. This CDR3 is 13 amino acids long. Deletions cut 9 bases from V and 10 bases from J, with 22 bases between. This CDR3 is CATTSEGAGVAFF. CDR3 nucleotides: TGCGCCACCACTTCGGAAGGGGCCGGAGTAGCTTTCTTT.

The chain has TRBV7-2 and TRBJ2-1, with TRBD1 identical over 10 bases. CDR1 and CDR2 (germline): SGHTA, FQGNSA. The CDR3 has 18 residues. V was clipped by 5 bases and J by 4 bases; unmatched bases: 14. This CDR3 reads CASSQSRDRGPQYNEQFF. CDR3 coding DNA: TGTGCCAGCAGCCAGTCCCGGGACAGGGGCCCTCAGTACAATGAGCAGTTCTTC. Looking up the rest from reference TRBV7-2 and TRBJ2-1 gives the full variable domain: GAGVSQSPSNKVTEKGKDVELRCDPISGHTALYWYRQSLGQGLEFLIYFQGNSAPDKSGLPSDRFSAERTGGSVSTLTIQRTQQEDSAVYLCASSQSRDRGPQYNEQFFGPGTRLTVL.

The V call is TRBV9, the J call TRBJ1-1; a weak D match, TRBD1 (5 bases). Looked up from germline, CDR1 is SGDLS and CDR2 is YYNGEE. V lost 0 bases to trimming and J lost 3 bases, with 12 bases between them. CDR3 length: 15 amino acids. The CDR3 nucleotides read TGTGCCAGCAGCGTAGCATCGTCCAGGGACACTGAAGCTTTCTTT. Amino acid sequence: CASSVASSRDTEAFF.

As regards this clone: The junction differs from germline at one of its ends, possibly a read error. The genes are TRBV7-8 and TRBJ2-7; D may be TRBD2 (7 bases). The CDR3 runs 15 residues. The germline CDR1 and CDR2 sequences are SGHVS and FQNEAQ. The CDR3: CASSLGRGGSHEQYF. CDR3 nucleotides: TGTGCCAGCAGTCTGGGGAGGGGGGGCTCCCACGAGCAGTACTTC. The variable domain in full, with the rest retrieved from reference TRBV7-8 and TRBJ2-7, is GAGVSQSPRYKVAKRGQDVALRCDPISGHVSLFWYQQALGQGPEFLTYFQNEAQLDKSGLPSDRFFAERPEGSVSTLKIQRTQQEDSAVYLCASSLGRGGSHEQYFGPGTRLTVT.

CDR3 DNA: TGCGCCAGCAGCCAAGATGGGACAGGTGGGACTGAAGCTTTCTTT. Protein product: CASSQDGTGGTEAFF. The V call is TRBV4-3, the J call TRBJ1-1, with 8 bases matching TRBD1. Germline V gene data show CDR1 as LGHNA and CDR2 as YSLEER. The CDR3 length is 15 residues. Germline trimming cut 0 bases from V and 5 bases from J; bases unmatched to any gene: 5.

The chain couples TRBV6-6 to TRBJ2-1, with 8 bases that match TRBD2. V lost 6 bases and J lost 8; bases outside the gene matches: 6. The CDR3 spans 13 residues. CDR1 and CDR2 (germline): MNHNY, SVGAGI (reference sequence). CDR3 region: CASRLAGGHEQFF. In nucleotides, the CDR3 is TGTGCCAGCAGGCTAGCGGGCGGGCATGAGCAGTTCTTC.

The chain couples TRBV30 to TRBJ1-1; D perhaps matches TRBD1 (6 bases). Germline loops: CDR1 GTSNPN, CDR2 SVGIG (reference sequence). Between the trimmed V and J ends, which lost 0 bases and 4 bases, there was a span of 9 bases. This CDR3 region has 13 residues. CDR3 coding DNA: TGTGCCTGGAGTGTAAGCAGGGGCACTGAAGCTTTCTTT. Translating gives CAWSVSRGTEAFF.

In nucleotides, the CDR3 is TGTGCCAGCAGCTTACCCCTAGCGGGGAATTCCAATGAGCAGTTCTTC. Translating gives CASSLPLAGNSNEQFF. The V gene is TRBV7-2, the J gene TRBJ2-1; 9 nucleotides agree with TRBD2. CDR3 length: 16 residues. V was clipped by 2 bases and J by 6 bases; unmatched bases: 8. Germline CDR1 is SGHTA and CDR2 is FQGNSA.

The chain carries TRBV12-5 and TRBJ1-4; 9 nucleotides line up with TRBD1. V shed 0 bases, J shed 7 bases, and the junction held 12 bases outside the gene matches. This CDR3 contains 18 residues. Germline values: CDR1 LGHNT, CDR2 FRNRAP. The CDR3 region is CASGLVLGGTGKGEKLFF. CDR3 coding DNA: TGTGCTAGTGGTTTGGTACTAGGGGGGACAGGGAAGGGTGAAAAACTGTTTTTT.

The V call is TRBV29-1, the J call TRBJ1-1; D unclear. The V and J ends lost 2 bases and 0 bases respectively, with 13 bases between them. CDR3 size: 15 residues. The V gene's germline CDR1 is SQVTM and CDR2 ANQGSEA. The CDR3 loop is CSVELRRRMNTEAFF. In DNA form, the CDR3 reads TGCAGCGTTGAATTAAGGCGGCGCATGAACACTGAAGCTTTCTTT.